The present T cell receptor (beta chain) was sequenced within a study of tumor-infiltrating lymphocytes in primary liver carcinoma. Study as a whole: Samples had roughly 3.65 to 7.5 million productive TCRbeta reads, comparable between tissue types.

The CDR3 is made up of 15 amino acids, end residues included. CDR1 is SGHVS and CDR2 is FQNEAQ in the germline V gene. A note on this clonotype: The antigen remains unidentified. Likely a read error: the CDR3 ends without its conserved phenylalanine or tryptophan. The limits of the CDR3 on the DNA are not certain, so only TCRdb's listed CDR3 is given.

Both RNA and DNA were isolated together from 20-30 mg of bulk tissue that had not been sorted. No patient had received treatment, and all had chronic HBV infection. TCR beta cDNA was reverse-transcribed from around 0.55 ug of total RNA. The reaction used a constant-region primer and ProtoScript II reverse transcriptase. Nested multiplex PCR, run for three rounds with slightly modified ARM-PCR, yielded TCR beta libraries. In the first two PCR rounds, TRBV1-TRBV30 forward primers were paired with a C-beta reverse primer, and each round lasted roughly 9 cycles. TCRdb reprocessed the multiplex PCR reads with MiXCR, giving one entry per CDR3 protein. The data hold fewer than 110,000 distinct CDR3 sequences, with 55% to 80% observed a single time. Study findings and constraints: Tumors had a significantly higher top-250-clone fraction than blood (p = 0.039).

What was sequenced was liver tumor tissue from sampling region 2. Subset: tumor region T2, inferior pole. The TCR was taken from a woman in her fifties or sixties with primary liver carcinoma and hepatitis B virus infection. This chain uses TRBV7-8 with TRBJ2-1; TRBD2, the table's D call, lacks a check against the DNA. The CDR3 loop is CASSSGRPTYNERFL.